The present T cell receptor beta chain was sequenced within a study of blood T cells in healthy people across ages. It was with a sample-barcoded 5' primer and a J-beta primer mix that a second PCR of roughly 7 to 12 cycles was run. TCRdb reanalysed the 5' RACE reads using MiXCR and keeps one entry per CDR3 protein. The sample carries about 640,000 distinct CDR3 sequences, 45% to 65% recorded once. The CDR3 runs to 14 residues. Germline assignment: CDR1 DFQATT and CDR2 SNEGSKA (reference sequence). V lost 3 bases and J 2 bases, leaving 12 bases between the germline ends. The sample providers were healthy Caucasian people from Russia, aged about 6 to 100. At least 5.5 micrograms of total RNA were extracted per sample.

The gene calls are TRBV20-1 and TRBJ2-3, with D tentatively TRBD1 or TRBD2 (5 bases each). Input material: blood. The receptor was isolated from a man in his sixties in good health. The CDR3 reads CSASAGTVTDTQYF. CDR3 bases: TGCAGTGCTAGTGCCGGGACGGTCACAGATACGCAGTATTTT.